What follows are 26 T cell receptor beta chains derived from one specimen sequenced in a study of identical twins. TCRdb re-derived calls from the 5' RACE reads in MiXCR, one entry per CDR3 protein. Of 300,000 to 400,000 distinct CDR3 sequences in the sample, approximately 13% were seen once. This same sample was also taken into another study, of yellow fever vaccine responses in identical twins.

Sequenced material: CD8+ T cells sorted from blood. These receptors all come from a woman between 18 and 30 years old in good health.

This clonotype has more than one count but fewer than ten. One end of the junction is discordant with germline, which a read error may explain. CDR3 nucleotide sequence: TGTGCCAGCAGCTTAACGCCGACTAGTGGTTACAGTGAGCAGTTCTTC. It codes for CASSLTPTSGYSEQFF. This chain connects TRBV7-8 to TRBJ2-1; D is perhaps TRBD2 (6 bases). Germline V gives CDR1 SGHVS, CDR2 FQNEAQ. The CDR3 loop spans 16 amino acids. The full variable domain, its missing parts supplied by reference TRBV7-8 and TRBJ2-1, is GAGVSQSPRYKVAKRGQDVALRCDPISGHVSLFWYQQALGQGPEFLTYFQNEAQLDKSGLPSDRFFAERPEGSVSTLKIQRTQQEDSAVYLCASSLTPTSGYSEQFFGPGTRLTVL.

This chain joins TRBV28 and TRBJ2-7; possible D gene TRBD2, 6 bases. Germline CDR1 is MDHEN and CDR2 is SYDVKM. Trimming left V 6 bases short and J 5 bases short, with 20 bases between. This CDR3 is built from 15 residues. The CDR3 sequence: CASRPGGGTGHEQYF. As DNA, the CDR3 is TGTGCCAGCAGGCCAGGCGGCGGGACTGGCCACGAGCAGTACTTC.

The sample holds many counts of this clonotype. The V call is TRBV24-1, the J call TRBJ2-2, with D perhaps TRBD1 (6 bases). The CDR3 is 15 amino acids. The germline CDR1 and CDR2 sequences are KGHDR and SFDVKD. V was shortened by 3 bases and J by 3 bases, with 10 bases between the two germline ends. The CDR3 sequence: CATSDGQRDTGELFF. For the CDR3, the DNA is TGTGCCACCAGTGATGGACAGAGGGACACCGGGGAGCTGTTTTTT.

The V and J genes are TRBV9 and TRBJ2-7; D is perhaps TRBD1 or TRBD2 (6 bases each). Germline CDR1 reads SGDLS; CDR2 reads YYNGEE. This CDR3 is built from 16 residues. V lost 4 bases, J lost 3 bases, and 20 bases lay in between. CDR3 amino acids: CASSPWGALGDYEQYF. The CDR3 coding sequence is TGTGCCAGCAGCCCCTGGGGGGCCTTGGGAGACTACGAGCAGTACTTC.

This clonotype has at least ten counts. The J gene is TRBJ2-1, the V gene TRBV9, with 8 bases aligning to TRBD2. With 3 bases clipped from V and 5 bases from J, the junction kept 4 bases outside the gene matches. The length of the CDR3 is 14 residues. Per the germline V gene, CDR1 is SGDLS and CDR2 is YYNGEE. The CDR3, as DNA: TGTGCCAGCAGCGCGACTAGCGCCGACAATGAGCAGTTCTTC. Its translation is CASSATSADNEQFF.

This chain joins TRBV7-6 and TRBJ2-4, with 7 bases that match TRBD1. CDR3 length: 18 residues. The ends lost 6 bases at V and 8 bases at J; junction bases unmatched: 22. Germline V gives CDR1 SGHVS, CDR2 FNYEAQ. Here the CDR3 DNA reads TGTGCCAGCAGTTTCATGGCAGAGGGGGCGGAATTTAAGGACATTCAGTACTTC. Translating it yields CASSFMAEGAEFKDIQYF.

In its sample, this clonotype was seen a few times. The chain couples TRBV6-1 to TRBJ1-1; the D is unclear. This CDR3 region has 17 residues. Trimming left V 6 bases short and J 2 bases short, with 22 bases between. Germline lookup yields CDR1 MNHNS and CDR2 SASEGT. The CDR3 protein is CASSPNLGDSLNTEAFF. As DNA, the CDR3 is TGTGCCAGCAGCCCTAATCTGGGCGATAGTCTTAACACTGAAGCTTTCTTT.

This clonotype was counted only a few times. The rearrangement uses TRBV11-2 and TRBJ1-1, with TRBD1 as a possible D gene (5 bases). In germline, CDR1 is SGHAT, CDR2 FQNNGV. The CDR3 totals 13 residues. V lost 5 bases and J 6 bases, leaving 13 bases between the germline ends. CDR3 DNA sequence: TGTGCCAGCAGCGAGGCAGGGAAGGCTGAAGCTTTCTTT. Amino acids: CASSEAGKAEAFF. Using reference TRBV11-2 and TRBJ1-1 for the parts outside the CDR3, the full variable domain is EAGVAQSPRYKIIEKRQSVAFWCNPISGHATLYWYQQILGQGPKLLIQFQNNGVVDDSQLPKDRFSAERLKGVDSTLKIQPAKLEDSAVYLCASSEAGKAEAFFGQGTRLTVV.

The rearrangement links TRBV7-6 to TRBJ2-1; D is uncertain. CDR3 length: 15 amino acids. Trimming cost V 2 bases and J 7 bases, with 15 bases left between them. The germline CDR1 and CDR2 sequences are SGHVS and FNYEAQ. The CDR3 DNA reads TGTGCCAGCAGCTTATCTAGACCCCCCTTGAATGAGCAGTTCTTC. As protein: CASSLSRPPLNEQFF.

This clonotype appeared a few times. The J gene is TRBJ2-7, the V gene TRBV4-1; unclear D gene. CDR1 and CDR2 from the germline V gene are MGHRA and YSYEKL. Trimming cost V 4 bases and J 2 bases, with 15 bases left between them. This CDR3 has 15 residues. CDR3 residues: CASSLAERTPYEQYF. CDR3 DNA: TGCGCCAGCAGCCTGGCGGAGCGAACCCCCTACGAGCAGTACTTC.

The chain links TRBV5-6 to TRBJ2-4; D is undetermined. The CDR3 contains 13 residues. Trimming shortened V by 4 bases and J by 5 bases, and 10 bases separated the two germline ends. Germline loops: CDR1 SGHDT, CDR2 YYEEEE. This CDR3 reads CASSNGRQNIQYF. CDR3 sequence (DNA): TGTGCCAGCAGCAACGGACGCCAAAACATTCAGTACTTC.

V gene TRBV7-7 combines with J gene TRBJ2-5; 7 nucleotides line up with TRBD1. The CDR3 runs 16 residues. The germline V gene encodes CDR1 SSHAT and CDR2 FNYEAQ (reference sequence). V lost 5 bases to trimming and J lost 0 bases; unmatched junction nucleotides: 9. DNA of the CDR3: TGTGCCAGCAGCCCGGGGACAGATTACTACCAAGAGACCCAGTACTTC. Amino acids: CASSPGTDYYQETQYF.

This chain uses TRBV2 with TRBJ2-7; a possible D gene is TRBD1 (5 bases). The V end was cut by 6 bases, the J end by 2 bases, with 14 bases between. Germline assignment: CDR1 SNHLY and CDR2 FYNNEI. This CDR3 contains 14 residues. CDR3 region: CASRDMDTTYEQYF. The CDR3 DNA is TGTGCCAGCAGAGACATGGACACAACCTACGAGCAGTACTTC.

This clonotype was counted only a few times. This chain connects TRBV29-1 to TRBJ2-5, with unresolved D. V gave up 3 bases and J gave up 7 bases, with 9 bases separating them. The CDR3 is 11 residues long. Germline-derived CDR1 and CDR2 are SQVTM and ANQGSEA. CDR3 residues: CSVEGSPTQYF. The CDR3 DNA reads TGCAGCGTTGAGGGCAGCCCGACCCAGTACTTC.

This clonotype was detected only a few times. The chain couples TRBV12-3 or TRBV12-4 to TRBJ2-1; 8 positions match TRBD2. V gave up 5 bases and J gave up 6 bases; unmatched junction bases: 9. This CDR3 has 15 residues. Here the CDR3 DNA reads TGTGCCAGCAGTCTGCTTAGCGGGAAGGGCAATGAGCAGTTCTTC. This codes for CASSLLSGKGNEQFF.

This clonotype turned up a few times. This sequence joins TRBV5-1 and TRBJ1-1; D is possibly TRBD1 (6 bases). This CDR3 contains 15 residues. Germline loops: CDR1 SGHRS, CDR2 YFSETQ. With 0 bases removed from V and 3 bases from J, the gap between germline ends came to 12 bases. The CDR3: CASSLETGWDTEAFF. DNA of the CDR3: TGCGCCAGCAGCTTGGAGACAGGATGGGACACTGAAGCTTTCTTT.

This clonotype was observed a few times. The chain couples TRBV7-6 to TRBJ2-2; either TRBD1 or TRBD2 may fit D (5 bases each). Trimming shortened V by 4 bases and J by 4 bases, and 13 bases separated the two germline ends. CDR3 length: 15 amino acids. Germline V CDR1 and CDR2: SGHVS, FNYEAQ. CDR3 in DNA: TGTGCCAGCAGCTCGGACCGGGACCGCACCGGGGAGCTGTTTTTT. This codes for CASSSDRDRTGELFF.

V usage is TRBV12-3 or TRBV12-4 and J usage is TRBJ2-2; 8 nucleotides agree with TRBD1. The CDR3 has 15 amino acids. The J segment lost 5 bases and the V segment lost 6 bases, leaving 8 bases of the junction unmatched. Here the CDR3 reads CASRLDREGTGELFF. DNA of the CDR3: TGTGCCAGCAGATTGGACAGGGAAGGAACCGGGGAGCTGTTTTTT.

This clonotype has more than one count but fewer than ten. The chain recombines TRBV4-2 with TRBJ2-3; TRBD2 matches 10 bases. Germline lookup yields CDR1 LGHNA and CDR2 YNFKEQ. CDR3 length: 17 amino acids. After removal of 0 bases from V and 6 bases from J, the junction contained 9 bases not matched to a gene. CDR3 coding DNA: TGTGCCAGCAGCCAAGAAGGTCTAGCGGGAGCTGGCGATACGCAGTATTTT. Encoded protein: CASSQEGLAGAGDTQYF.

In its sample, this clonotype was seen many times. V is TRBV12-3 or TRBV12-4 and J is TRBJ2-7; TRBD2 matches at 8 bases. Trimming at V came to 5 bases and at J to 3 bases, leaving 12 bases not matched to a gene. This CDR3 has 16 amino acids. CDR3 bases: TGTGCCAGCAGTCCCCTCACTAGCGGTAGAGGCTACGAGCAGTACTTC. Translation gives CASSPLTSGRGYEQYF.

This clonotype showed up just a few times. CDR3 residues: CASSSLGGDPWEQYF. In DNA form, the CDR3 reads TGTGCCAGCAGCTCGTTGGGGGGGGACCCATGGGAGCAGTACTTC. The chain couples TRBV7-9 to TRBJ2-7; 7 bases match TRBD2. The CDR3 is 15 amino acids. V gave up 4 bases and J gave up 7 bases; unmatched junction bases: 13. The germline gives CDR1 SEHNR, CDR2 FQNEAQ (reference sequence).

The chain is built from TRBV20-1 and TRBJ2-7; no reliable D call. This CDR3 region has 12 residues. Trimming shortened V by 0 bases and J by 7 bases, and 10 bases separated the two germline ends. From germline, CDR1 is DFQATT and CDR2 SNEGSKA (reference sequence). The CDR3 loop is CSARDWAPEQYF. The CDR3 DNA follows: TGCAGTGCTAGAGATTGGGCCCCTGAGCAGTACTTC.

The chain has TRBV15 and TRBJ2-7, with 11 bases matching TRBD2. The CDR3 has 16 amino acids. CDR1 LNHNV and CDR2 YYDKDF come from the germline V gene (reference sequence). Trimming at V came to 2 bases and at J to 5 bases, leaving 8 bases not matched to a gene. This CDR3 reads CATSRRSLAGVHEQYF. CDR3 bases: TGTGCCACCAGCAGACGTTCACTAGCGGGAGTCCACGAGCAGTACTTC.

This clonotype occurred a few times. This chain connects TRBV5-4 to TRBJ2-1; D not resolved. The germline V gene has CDR1 SGHNT and CDR2 YYREEE (reference sequence). The CDR3 is 11 residues long. Trimming cost V 2 bases and J 8 bases, with 5 bases left between them. The DNA for the CDR3 is TGTGCCAGCAGCTTTACCCATGAGCAGTTCTTC. Translated, it gives CASSFTHEQFF.

This clonotype was detected a few times. The chain uses TRBV29-1 and TRBJ1-5; no clear D. The germline V gene has CDR1 SQVTM and CDR2 ANQGSEA. The CDR3 is made up of 12 amino acids. Deletions cut 6 bases from V and 3 bases from J, with 9 bases between. CDR3 protein: CSVLVDNQPQHF. The CDR3 nucleotides are TGCAGCGTACTGGTGGACAATCAGCCCCAGCATTTT.

This clonotype appeared once. J is TRBJ2-2 and V is TRBV3-1, with D tentatively TRBD2 (6 bases). V gave up 1 base and J gave up 5 bases, with 14 bases separating them. Germline loops: CDR1 LGHDT, CDR2 YNNKEL (reference sequence). CDR3 size: 16 residues. The CDR3 spells CASSQGWLAPTGELFF. The CDR3 DNA sequence: TGTGCCAGCAGCCAAGGATGGCTAGCGCCTACCGGGGAGCTGTTTTTT.